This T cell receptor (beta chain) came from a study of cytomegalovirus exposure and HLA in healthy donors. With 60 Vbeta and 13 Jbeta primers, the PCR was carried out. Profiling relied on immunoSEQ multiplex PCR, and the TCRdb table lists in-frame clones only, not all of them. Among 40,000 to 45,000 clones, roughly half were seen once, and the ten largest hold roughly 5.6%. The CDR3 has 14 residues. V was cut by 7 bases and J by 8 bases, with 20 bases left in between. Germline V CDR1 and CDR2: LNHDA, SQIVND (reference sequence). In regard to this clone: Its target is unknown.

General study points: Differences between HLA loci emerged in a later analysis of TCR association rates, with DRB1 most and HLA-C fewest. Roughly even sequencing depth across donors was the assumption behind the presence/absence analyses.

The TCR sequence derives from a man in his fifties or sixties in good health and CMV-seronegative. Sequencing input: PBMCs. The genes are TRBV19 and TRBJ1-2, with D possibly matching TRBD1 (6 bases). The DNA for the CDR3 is TGTGCCAGTACCGTAGAAGCCTCAGGGGTAGGCTACACCTTC. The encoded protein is CASTVEASGVGYTF.